This T cell receptor beta chain was captured by sequencing in a study of a mutant IDH1 vaccine in newly diagnosed glioma. Turning to the study itself: Either 4-6 weeks after radiotherapy alone or alongside temozolomide, vaccination was begun.

Germline V CDR1 and CDR2: SNHLY, FYNNEI. Trimming took off 5 bases at V and 0 bases at J, with 7 bases between the two ends. This CDR3 spans 14 amino acids. Only in-frame clones appear in the TCRdb table, and some are missing; sequencing was by immunoSEQ multiplex PCR. The sample yields tens of thousands of clones, roughly 79% seen once. Time point denoted: week 23, last vaccination. Alongside topical imiquimod, each dose of vaccine comprised 300 ug of mutant IDH1 20-mer peptide. Donor diagnoses consisted of new WHO grade 3 or 4 IDH1-mutant, ATRX-lost astrocytomas. About this clone itself: The antigen is not known.

Sequences were derived from PBMCs, sampled from a glioma patient whose treatment included an IDH1 peptide vaccine. The chain is built from TRBV2 and TRBJ1-4; D possibly corresponds to TRBD1 (5 bases). The sequence derives from a man in his forties with glioma. CDR3 in amino acids: CASSQTATNEKLFF. The DNA for the CDR3 is TGTGCCAGCAGTCAGACAGCAACTAATGAAAAACTGTTTTTT. Variable domain in full (rest from reference TRBV2 and TRBJ1-4): EPEVTQTPSHQVTQMGQEVILRCVPISNHLYFYWYRQILGQKVEFLVSFYNNEISEKSEIFDDQFSVERPDGSNFTLKIRSTKLEDSAMYFCASSQTATNEKLFFGSGTQLSVL.